The 17 T cell receptor beta chains below come from one sample, sequenced in a study of T-cell memory formation after mild COVID-19. MiXCR, applied by TCRdb to the 5' RACE reads, yields one record per CDR3 protein. This table holds some 310,000 distinct CDR3 sequences, about 20% found once. Input material: PBMCs or a T cell subset sorted from them (not recorded which). The receptor set was obtained from a man aged 18 to 30 who had mild COVID-19 (a few samples of this study predate the infection). Cell type and time point are not known.

This chain links TRBV12-3 or TRBV12-4 with TRBJ1-1, with 7 bases matching TRBD1. After removal of 6 bases from V and 3 bases from J, the junction contained 7 bases not matched to a gene. CDR3 size: 14 residues. DNA for the CDR3: TGTGCCAGCAGCCTGACAGGGCGAGACACTGAAGCTTTCTTT. Protein: CASSLTGRDTEAFF.

There are many counts of this clonotype. The chain couples TRBV4-1 to TRBJ1-2, with 7 bases lining up with TRBD1. The CDR3 covers 16 residues. V trimming: 2 bases; J trimming: 6 bases; junction bases outside the gene matches: 12. Germline V gene lookup returns CDR1 MGHRA and CDR2 YSYEKL. The CDR3 sequence is CASSQRDSSFTDGYTF. The CDR3, as DNA: TGCGCCAGCAGCCAACGGGACAGCTCTTTTACCGATGGCTACACCTTC.

The V gene is TRBV6-6, the J gene TRBJ1-1, with 7 bases lining up with TRBD1. The CDR3 runs to 14 residues. Germline CDR1 is MNHNY and CDR2 is SVGAGI (reference sequence). The ends lost 3 bases at V and 1 base at J; junction bases unmatched: 2. DNA of the CDR3: TGTGCCAGCAGTTATGGGACAGAGAACACTGAAGCTTTCTTT. Translation gives CASSYGTENTEAFF.

This clonotype was counted a few times. V gene TRBV9 combines with J gene TRBJ2-3, with TRBD2 identical over 10 bases. In germline, CDR1 is SGDLS, CDR2 YYNGEE. J gave up 4 bases and V 2 bases, and 1 base lay outside the gene matches. CDR3 length equals 14 residues. Here the CDR3 reads CASSVLAGADTQYF. CDR3 sequence (DNA): TGTGCCAGCAGCGTTCTAGCGGGGGCAGATACGCAGTATTTT.

The J gene is TRBJ2-5, the V gene TRBV6-2 or TRBV6-3; the D gene is possibly TRBD2 (6 bases). With 6 bases removed from V and 5 bases from J, the gap between germline ends came to 16 bases. Germline V lookup: CDR1 MNHEY, CDR2 SVGEGT. The CDR3 loop spans 14 amino acids. Written as DNA, the CDR3 is TGTGCCAGCAGCTCCTCGGGTGGAGGGGAGACCCAGTACTTC. This gives the protein CASSSSGGGETQYF.

The chain joins TRBV29-1 to TRBJ1-1; 9 bases map to TRBD1. This CDR3 has 13 amino acids. The V and J ends lost 6 bases and 5 bases, in that order; junction bases with no gene match: 7. Germline CDR1 is SQVTM and CDR2 is ANQGSEA. CDR3 coding DNA: TGCAGCGTGGTGGACAGGGGTAAAACTGAAGCTTTCTTT. Residues: CSVVDRGKTEAFF.

This sequence joins TRBV11-2 and TRBJ1-6; D ambiguous. The germline V gene encodes CDR1 SGHAT and CDR2 FQNNGV. The germline V and J ends were trimmed by 5 bases and 11 bases, with 13 bases remaining between them. This CDR3 has 13 residues. The CDR3 region has the DNA TGTGCCAGCAGCGGGGAACGGGTGACACCCCTCCACTTT. Translation gives CASSGERVTPLHF.

The chain links TRBV5-5 to TRBJ2-1, with 7 positions matching TRBD2. The V and J ends lost 3 bases and 4 bases, in that order; junction bases with no gene match: 1. Germline V gene lookup returns CDR1 SGHKS and CDR2 YYEKEE (reference sequence). There are 13 residues in the CDR3. The DNA of the CDR3 is TGTGCCAGCAGCTCGCGGGAGTACAATGAGCAGTTCTTC. It translates to CASSSREYNEQFF.

The rearrangement joins TRBV18 to TRBJ2-5; no reliable D call. V lost 0 bases and J 2 bases, leaving 10 bases between the germline ends. The CDR3 has 15 amino acids. Germline V gene lookup returns CDR1 KGHSH and CDR2 LQKENI. The CDR3 DNA follows: TGTGCCAGCTCACCACCTCTCGTCCCACAAGAGACCCAGTACTTC. Translation gives CASSPPLVPQETQYF.

The chain combines TRBV30 with TRBJ2-7, with TRBD1 matching 9 bases. The CDR3 has 15 residues. The germline CDR1 and CDR2 sequences are GTSNPN and SVGIG (reference sequence). The V and J ends lost 4 bases and 2 bases, in that order; junction bases with no gene match: 9. The CDR3 protein is CAWTRGTGITYEQYF. The CDR3, as DNA: TGTGCCTGGACCCGGGGGACAGGGATAACCTACGAGCAGTACTTC. The full variable domain, with the rest looked up from reference TRBV30 and TRBJ2-7, is SQTIHQWPATLVQPVGSPLSLECTVEGTSNPNLYWYRQAAGRGLQLLFYSVGIGQISSEVPQNLSASRPQDRQFILSSKKLLLSDSGFYLCAWTRGTGITYEQYFGPGTRLTVT.

The rearrangement uses TRBV18 and TRBJ2-7; D not certain. V was shortened by 2 bases and J by 0 bases, with 8 bases between the two germline ends. The CDR3 is 14 residues long. CDR1 and CDR2 from the germline V gene are KGHSH and LQKENI. The CDR3 coding sequence is TGTGCCAGCTCACCAAGGCAGGACTCCTACGAGCAGTACTTC. Translating it yields CASSPRQDSYEQYF.

The sample holds a few counts of this clonotype. The chain is built from TRBV18 and TRBJ2-4; possibly TRBD1 or TRBD2 for D (5 bases each). The length of the CDR3 is 13 residues. The V end was cut by 2 bases, the J end by 6 bases, with 8 bases between. Germline V CDR1 and CDR2: KGHSH, LQKENI. The CDR3 coding sequence is TGTGCCAGCTCACCAAGGGACGGAAACATTCAGTACTTC. Amino acid sequence: CASSPRDGNIQYF.

This clonotype occurred a few times. The chain has TRBV4-2 and TRBJ2-6; 11 bases fit TRBD1. The ends lost 0 bases at V and 1 base at J; junction bases unmatched: 11. The CDR3 has 21 amino acids. Germline V gene data show CDR1 as LGHNA and CDR2 as YNFKEQ. The DNA for the CDR3 is TGTGCCAGCAGCCAAGATGTATGGGACAGGGGGAATCCATCTGGGGCCAACGTCCTGACTTTC. It codes for CASSQDVWDRGNPSGANVLTF.

The table lists this clonotype with many counts. Here the CDR3 reads CASSLVGGDYTEAFF. CDR3 nucleotide sequence: TGCGCCAGCAGCTTGGTTGGGGGCGATTACACTGAAGCTTTCTTT. The chain has TRBV5-1 and TRBJ1-1, with D perhaps matching TRBD1 (6 bases). Deletions cut 0 bases from V and 3 bases from J, with 12 bases between. The CDR3 has 15 amino acids. Germline loops: CDR1 SGHRS, CDR2 YFSETQ.

The chain links TRBV18 to TRBJ2-5, with TRBD2 as a possible D gene (7 bases). The germline gives CDR1 KGHSH, CDR2 LQKENI. CDR3 length equals 15 residues. The V and J ends lost 8 bases and 3 bases respectively, with 19 bases between them. CDR3 sequence: CASTQRGRGEETQYF. The CDR3 DNA follows: TGTGCCAGCACCCAGCGGGGAAGGGGGGAAGAGACCCAGTACTTC. Variable domain in full (rest from reference TRBV18 and TRBJ2-5): NAGVMQNPRHLVRRRGQEARLRCSPMKGHSHVYWYRQLPEEGLKFMVYLQKENIIDESGMPKERFSAEFPKEGPSILRIQQVVRGDSAAYFCASTQRGRGEETQYFGPGTRLLVL.

The table lists this clonotype with a few counts. The rearrangement links TRBV9 to TRBJ1-1; 9 bases align to TRBD1. Germline V lookup: CDR1 SGDLS, CDR2 YYNGEE. The CDR3 runs to 12 residues. Trimming cost V 3 bases and J 11 bases; bases outside gene matches: 5. CDR3 loop: CASSARTGAAFF. CDR3 nucleotides: TGTGCCAGCAGCGCCCGGACAGGGGCGGCTTTCTTT.

Concerning this clonotype itself: A much larger clone differs from this one at a single base, so this may be a read error. V usage is TRBV5-1 and J usage is TRBJ2-3; 12 bases align to TRBD2. The germline V gene encodes CDR1 SGHRS and CDR2 YFSETQ. This CDR3 has 19 residues. In DNA form, the CDR3 reads TGCGCCAGCAGCCGATCGGGTCTTAGGGGACTAGCGGGCACATATACGCAGTATTTT. It codes for CASSRSGLRGLAGTYTQYF.